One sample yielded the 30 T cell receptor beta chains listed below, sequenced in a study of T cell changes during pregnancy in multiple sclerosis (dated by TCRdb to the late 2010s). The library was built by means of the immunoSEQ multiplex PCR assay. The source is immuneACCESS, and TCRdb retained only in-frame sequences with V and J called. Part of the clones is not carried over; for the studies checked, unresolved V genes explain less than half of this, and the remainder is unexplained. Within this sample are about 33,000 clones, with almost 95% of them counted one time only. The ten biggest clones cover 1.2% of the sample. The specimen was PBMCs (not recorded whether the cells were cultured). The receptors here all came from a female donor with multiple sclerosis, enrolled in a pregnancy study.

The V gene is TRBV18, the J gene TRBJ2-5; D is unresolved. This CDR3 has 14 amino acids. The V gene's germline CDR1 is KGHSH and CDR2 LQKENI. V lost 0 bases, J lost 4 bases, and 9 bases lay in between. The CDR3 DNA is TGTGCCAGCTCACCACCCTTGGAAAGAGAGACCCAGTACTTC. Its protein product is CASSPPLERETQYF.

V usage is TRBV7-7 and J usage is TRBJ1-1; tentative D call: TRBD1 (5 bases). Germline CDR1 reads SSHAT; CDR2 reads FNYEAQ (reference sequence). Trimming pared 7 bases from V and 2 bases from J, leaving 11 bases between. There are 13 residues in the CDR3. The CDR3 protein is CASIRQNNTEAFF. CDR3 sequence (DNA): TGTGCCAGCATCAGACAGAACAACACTGAAGCTTTCTTT.

The chain recombines TRBV5-1 with TRBJ2-5; perhaps TRBD1 as D (5 bases). The ends were cut back, 4 bases at V and 5 bases at J, with 18 bases in the middle. This CDR3 contains 15 residues. The germline V gene has CDR1 SGHRS and CDR2 YFSETQ. The CDR3 coding sequence is TGCGCCAGCAGCGCCTACTCAGCTGGGGCGGAGACCCAGTACTTC. Residues: CASSAYSAGAETQYF.

This chain connects TRBV11-2 to TRBJ2-3; the match to TRBD2 covers 10 bases. Trimming cost V 0 bases and J 5 bases; bases outside gene matches: 11. The germline V gene encodes CDR1 SGHAT and CDR2 FQNNGV. The CDR3 runs 18 residues. DNA for the CDR3: TGTGCCAGCAGCTTAGATGGCCTAGCGGGAGATTTAGGAGATACGCAGTATTTT. This translates into CASSLDGLAGDLGDTQYF.

This clone has a single count. The chain couples TRBV7-2 to TRBJ1-1; D remains unclear. Trimming stripped 4 bases from V and 6 bases from J, with 15 bases between. Germline values: CDR1 SGHTA, CDR2 FQGNSA. The CDR3 has 14 residues. CDR3 in DNA: TGTGCCAGCAGCTCCTCGGTGGGATCCCCTGAAGCTTTCTTT. Its protein is CASSSSVGSPEAFF.

The chain recombines TRBV19 with TRBJ2-7; maybe TRBD1 (6 bases). The ends were cut back, 5 bases at V and 0 bases at J, with 11 bases in the middle. CDR3 size: 14 residues. CDR1 is LNHDA and CDR2 is SQIVND in the germline V gene (reference sequence). The CDR3, as DNA: TGTGCCAGTAGTCGGGACACACGCTCCTACGAGCAGTACTTC. It yields the protein CASSRDTRSYEQYF.

In DNA, the CDR3 is TGTGCCAGTAGTATCAGGTTCAGTCACGAGCAGTACTTC. Encoded protein: CASSIRFSHEQYF. J is TRBJ2-7 and V is TRBV19; no reliable D call. Between the trimmed V and J ends, which lost 3 bases and 5 bases, there was a span of 11 bases. Germline values: CDR1 LNHDA, CDR2 SQIVND (reference sequence). The CDR3 extends over 13 amino acids.

The V gene is TRBV6-1, the J gene TRBJ2-7; perhaps TRBD2 as D (6 bases). The CDR3 extends over 12 amino acids. The ends were cut back, 4 bases at V and 3 bases at J, with 7 bases in the middle. CDR1 is MNHNS, CDR2 SASEGT, per germline. The CDR3 DNA follows: TGTGCCAGCAGTGCGGGACTCTACGAGCAGTACTTC. Protein: CASSAGLYEQYF.

The chain joins TRBV10-2 to TRBJ2-1; 13 nucleotides align to TRBD2. Germline CDR1 and CDR2: WSHSY and SAAADI. The ends lost 0 bases at V and 4 bases at J; junction bases unmatched: 9. The CDR3 consists of 19 residues. The CDR3, as DNA: TGCGCCAGCAGTGAGTCGCCCGGGACTAGCGGGATGTTTTACAATGAGCAGTTCTTC. It yields the protein CASSESPGTSGMFYNEQFF.

The chain combines TRBV28 with TRBJ2-5, with no clear D. Germline loops: CDR1 MDHEN, CDR2 SYDVKM. V lost 6 bases and J lost 3, with 11 bases in between. The CDR3 contains 13 residues. The CDR3 loop reads CASSVPAKETQYF. CDR3 DNA: TGTGCCAGCAGCGTTCCAGCGAAAGAGACCCAGTACTTC.

V gene TRBV19 combines with J gene TRBJ1-2, with 10 bases identical to TRBD1. Germline CDR1 is LNHDA and CDR2 is SQIVND (reference sequence). The V segment lost 7 bases and the J segment 5 bases; nucleotides outside the gene matches: 10. The length of the CDR3 is 15 residues. CDR3 protein: CASTDGGQGRYGYTF. CDR3 nucleotide sequence: TGTGCCAGTACCGACGGGGGACAGGGGAGGTATGGCTACACCTTC.

This sequence joins TRBV7-7 and TRBJ1-2, with unresolved D. V lost 2 bases to trimming and J lost 3 bases, with 13 bases between them. Germline V lookup: CDR1 SSHAT, CDR2 FNYEAQ (reference sequence). There are 15 residues in the CDR3. The CDR3 sequence is CASSLQAPEHYGYTF. The CDR3 DNA follows: TGTGCCAGCAGCTTACAGGCCCCTGAACACTATGGCTACACCTTC.

The chain uses TRBV7-2 and TRBJ1-4; 7 positions match TRBD1. The V gene end was trimmed by 5 bases and the J gene end by 3 bases; junction bases not matched to a gene: 3. This CDR3 is built from 14 residues. Germline assignment: CDR1 SGHTA and CDR2 FQGNSA. This CDR3 is CASSAGTANEKLFF. The CDR3 nucleotides read TGTGCCAGCAGCGCCGGGACAGCTAATGAAAAACTGTTTTTT.

This clone was observed a single time. This chain links TRBV7-9 with TRBJ2-3, with D unresolved. CDR1 is SEHNR, CDR2 FQNEAQ, per germline (reference sequence). The length of the CDR3 is 15 residues. Trimming shortened V by 1 base and J by 1 base, and 9 bases separated the two germline ends. The DNA of the CDR3 is TGTGCCAGCAGCTTAGTGGAGTCCGGCACAGATACGCAGTATTTT. Translated: CASSLVESGTDTQYF.

V usage is TRBV6-5 and J usage is TRBJ1-2; D perhaps matches TRBD1 (6 bases). This CDR3 is built from 16 residues. Trimming left V 0 bases short and J 0 bases short, with 11 bases between. The germline V gene encodes CDR1 MNHEY and CDR2 SVGAGI. Written as DNA, the CDR3 is TGTGCCAGCAGTTACTCAAGACAGGAGGCTAACTATGGCTACACCTTC. It translates to CASSYSRQEANYGYTF.

CDR3 region: CASTEKGPNLNEQFF. CDR3 nucleotides: TGTGCCAGCACCGAGAAGGGACCAAACCTCAATGAGCAGTTCTTC. V gene TRBV7-6 combines with J gene TRBJ2-1; D tentatively reads TRBD1 or TRBD2 (5 bases each). There are 15 residues in the CDR3. Germline V gene data show CDR1 as SGHVS and CDR2 as FNYEAQ. The ends were cut back, 7 bases at V and 6 bases at J, with 19 bases in the middle.

CDR3 sequence reads: CASRPPGQHEKLFF. The CDR3 DNA follows: TGTGCCAGCAGACCACCGGGACAGCATGAAAAACTGTTTTTT. The rearrangement joins TRBV27 to TRBJ1-4; the match to TRBD1 covers 7 bases. This CDR3 has 14 residues. Germline V gives CDR1 MNHEY, CDR2 SMNVEV (reference sequence). V was pared by 6 bases and J by 6 bases, with 7 bases of the junction left unmatched.

The chain combines TRBV5-5 with TRBJ2-2, with a weak D call TRBD2 (5 bases). Germline V gene data show CDR1 as SGHKS and CDR2 as YYEKEE (reference sequence). Trimming took off 0 bases at V and 8 bases at J, with 8 bases between the two ends. The CDR3 loop spans 13 amino acids. Written as DNA, the CDR3 is TGTGCCAGCAGCTTGGCGGGAACTGGGGAGCTGTTTTTT. Its protein product is CASSLAGTGELFF.

V is TRBV6-6 and J is TRBJ2-7; perhaps TRBD2 as D (6 bases). Trimming pared 4 bases from V and 3 bases from J, leaving 13 bases between. The CDR3 runs to 14 residues. Per the germline V gene, CDR1 is MNHNY and CDR2 is SVGAGI (reference sequence). CDR3 region: CASSSSGAGYEQYF. CDR3 in DNA: TGTGCCAGCAGTTCATCGGGAGCGGGCTACGAGCAGTACTTC.

V and J are TRBV13 and TRBJ2-3; TRBD2 aligns across 12 bases. The length of the CDR3 is 17 residues. Trimming took 5 bases from V and 1 from J; bases not matched to a gene: 7. From germline, CDR1 is PRHDT and CDR2 FYEKMQ (reference sequence). Here the CDR3 DNA reads TGTGCCAGCAGCGGACTACTAGCGGGAGGTCGCACAGATACGCAGTATTTT. This codes for CASSGLLAGGRTDTQYF.

This clone was observed a handful of times. The CDR3 DNA reads as TGCGCCAGCAGCTTGGGGGACAGGGGAGGCTATGGCTACACCTTC. This encodes CASSLGDRGGYGYTF. The chain combines TRBV5-1 with TRBJ1-2; 10 bases line up with TRBD1. V lost 0 bases, J lost 4 bases, and 3 bases stayed unmatched. This CDR3 is built from 15 residues. Germline loops: CDR1 SGHRS, CDR2 YFSETQ.

The chain carries TRBV29-1 and TRBJ1-2; weak D call: TRBD1 (5 bases). Germline values: CDR1 SQVTM, CDR2 ANQGSEA. The V end was cut by 6 bases, the J end by 5 bases, with 7 bases between. This CDR3 is built from 10 residues. The CDR3 nucleotides are TGCAGCGTCAGACAGTATGGCTACACCTTC. As protein: CSVRQYGYTF. Supplemented by reference TRBV29-1 and TRBJ1-2, the full variable domain reads SAVISQKPSRDICQRGTSLTIQCQVDSQVTMMFWYRQQPGQSLTLIATANQGSEATYESGFVIDKFPISRPNLTFSTLTVSNMSPEDSSIYLCSVRQYGYTFGSGTRLTVV.

The chain is built from TRBV2 and TRBJ2-7, with TRBD2 identical over 10 bases. V lost 6 bases to trimming and J lost 4 bases; unmatched junction nucleotides: 6. CDR1 is SNHLY and CDR2 is FYNNEI in the germline V gene. This CDR3 spans 14 amino acids. The CDR3 loop is CASRRTSGTYEQYF. CDR3 coding DNA: TGTGCCAGCAGAAGGACTAGCGGTACATACGAGCAGTACTTC.

The rearrangement links TRBV27 to TRBJ2-1; 7 nucleotides align to TRBD2. This CDR3 is 16 amino acids long. V dropped 4 bases and J dropped 0; count of bases not matched to a gene: 6. Germline loops: CDR1 MNHEY, CDR2 SMNVEV (reference sequence). The CDR3 here is CASSSPSGISYNEQFF. The DNA of the CDR3 is TGTGCCAGCAGTTCTCCCAGCGGGATCTCCTACAATGAGCAGTTCTTC.

This clone appeared a few times. J is TRBJ1-4 and V is TRBV19; TRBD1 agrees at 7 bases. The V gene's germline CDR1 is LNHDA and CDR2 SQIVND (reference sequence). The V segment lost 5 bases and the J segment 5 bases; nucleotides outside the gene matches: 5. This CDR3 comprises 14 residues. The CDR3 here is CASSRDSLNEKLFF. The CDR3 bases are TGTGCCAGTAGTCGGGACAGCCTCAATGAAAAACTGTTTTTT.

The rearrangement links TRBV6-5 to TRBJ1-5; D uncertain. Trimming shortened V by 0 bases and J by 0 bases, and 6 bases separated the two germline ends. The germline V gene has CDR1 MNHEY and CDR2 SVGAGI. The CDR3 loop spans 15 amino acids. Written as DNA, the CDR3 is TGTGCCAGCAGTTACTCCGGCAGTAGCAATCAGCCCCAGCATTTT. Its translation: CASSYSGSSNQPQHF.

V usage is TRBV18 and J usage is TRBJ1-4; D is unresolved. V dropped 3 bases and J dropped 2 bases, with 19 bases sitting between them. The germline CDR1 and CDR2 sequences are KGHSH and LQKENI. This CDR3 spans 18 amino acids. The CDR3 region has the DNA TGTGCCAGCTCACCCAGAGAGGCTTACCTCGGGACTAATGAAAAACTGTTTTTT. This encodes CASSPREAYLGTNEKLFF.

This chain uses TRBV7-9 with TRBJ2-1; no clear D. Germline V gene data show CDR1 as SEHNR and CDR2 as FQNEAQ (reference sequence). This CDR3 has 15 residues. The ends were cut back, 1 base at V and 2 bases at J, with 9 bases in the middle. CDR3 amino acids: CASSLGGSPYNEQFF. The CDR3 DNA reads TGTGCCAGCAGCTTAGGAGGCAGCCCCTACAATGAGCAGTTCTTC. The complete variable domain, with remaining parts taken from reference TRBV7-9 and TRBJ2-1, reads DTGVSQNPRHKITKRGQNVTFRCDPISEHNRLYWYRQTLGQGPEFLTYFQNEAQLEKSRLLSDRFSAERPKGSFSTLEIQRTEQGDSAMYLCASSLGGSPYNEQFFGPGTRLTVL.

The chain carries TRBV6-5 and TRBJ1-2; D gene uncertain. From germline, CDR1 is MNHEY and CDR2 SVGAGI. Trimming took 5 bases from V and 3 from J, leaving 10 bases between them. The CDR3 is made up of 13 amino acids. The CDR3 region is CASSDHPYYGYTF. CDR3 bases: TGTGCCAGCAGTGATCACCCGTACTATGGCTACACCTTC.

In its sample, this clone was seen once. The chain recombines TRBV7-9 with TRBJ1-2; tentatively, D is TRBD1 (5 bases). Per germline, CDR1 SEHNR and CDR2 FQNEAQ (reference sequence). CDR3 length: 17 amino acids. The V end was cut by 5 bases, the J end by 4 bases, with 23 bases between. CDR3 nucleotides: TGTGCCAGCAGCCCACCCCTTGTCGGGGGGGGAATCTATGGCTACACCTTC. The encoded protein is CASSPPLVGGGIYGYTF.